This TCR beta chain was documented in a study of OX40 agonist ivuxolimab in advanced cancers. About the research overall: Intravenous ivuxolimab was administered to patients every 2 weeks at 0.01 to 10 mg/kg.

Profiling relied on immunoSEQ multiplex PCR, and the TCRdb table lists in-frame clones only, not all of them. This table has nearly 80,000 clones, approximately 86% appearing once. As regards this clone: Its matching antigen is unknown.

General observations from the study: Still undetermined is the antigen specificity of the expanded peripheral T cells. Those patients achieving a partial response at 0.1-3.0 mg/kg showed among the lowest clonal expansion.

Germline values: CDR1 MDHEN, CDR2 SYDVKM. Trimming cost V 5 bases and J 7 bases; bases outside gene matches: 10. This CDR3 has 14 amino acids. The receptor's source is an adult with an advanced solid tumor such as melanoma, head and neck, liver or kidney cancer. The gene calls are TRBV28 and TRBJ1-2, with 7 bases identical to TRBD1. The sample in question was CD4+ or CD8+ T cells sorted from blood, obtained in a trial of the OX40 agonist ivuxolimab. For the CDR3, the DNA is TGTGCCAGCAGTAACTGGGACAGCCCGGCTGGCTACACCTTC. Translating it yields CASSNWDSPAGYTF.